Following are 21 T cell receptor beta chains from one sample sequenced in a study of blood T cell repertoires in COVID-19. This table comes from immunoSEQ multiplex PCR, and its TCRdb copy is limited to in-frame clones, with some not included. Of 300,000 to 350,000 clones listed, about 88% are singletons. Sequenced sample: peripheral blood. These TCRs come from a woman aged 65 to 85 with COVID-19, enrolled during active disease.

The chain recombines TRBV18 with TRBJ1-1; TRBD1 might be the D (5 bases). This CDR3 contains 14 residues. V lost 3 bases and J lost 1, with 9 bases in between. The germline V gene encodes CDR1 KGHSH and CDR2 LQKENI. The CDR3 DNA is TGTGCCAGCTCACCCGGACAAGCGAACACTGAAGCTTTCTTT. Its protein is CASSPGQANTEAFF.

The V and J genes are TRBV20-1 and TRBJ1-2, with D maybe TRBD1 (6 bases). Trimming removed 3 bases from V and 8 bases from J, with 13 bases in between. This CDR3 spans 12 amino acids. Germline V gene sequence: CDR1 DFQATT, CDR2 SNEGSKA (reference sequence). CDR3: CSASLGGHGYTF. CDR3 nucleotide sequence: TGCAGTGCTAGTCTGGGGGGGCACGGCTACACCTTC.

This chain links TRBV7-9 with TRBJ1-1, with D possibly matching TRBD1 (5 bases). The germline gives CDR1 SEHNR, CDR2 FQNEAQ (reference sequence). CDR3 length equals 16 residues. Trimming took off 5 bases at V and 0 bases at J, with 16 bases between the two ends. The CDR3 DNA follows: TGTGCCAGCAGCACCAATGACGGGGGGTTGAACACTGAAGCTTTCTTT. Amino acid sequence: CASSTNDGGLNTEAFF.

This clone occurred once. The chain uses TRBV7-2 and TRBJ1-3; D is unresolved. The V end was cut by 2 bases, the J end by 0 bases, with 8 bases between. Germline assignment: CDR1 SGHTA and CDR2 FQGNSA. The CDR3 has 15 amino acids. CDR3 loop: CASSLKPYSGNTIYF. In DNA form, the CDR3 reads TGTGCCAGCAGCTTAAAGCCCTACTCTGGAAACACCATATATTTT.

The chain joins TRBV12-3 or TRBV12-4 to TRBJ1-5; TRBD1 matches at 7 bases. This CDR3 is built from 13 residues. V trimming: 4 bases; J trimming: 7 bases; junction bases outside the gene matches: 4. The CDR3 spells CASSSAGGQPQHF. DNA for the CDR3: TGTGCCAGCAGTTCGGCAGGGGGGCAGCCCCAGCATTTT.

V usage is TRBV3-1 (or the pseudogene TRBV3-2) and J usage is TRBJ1-6; D unresolved. Germline lookup yields CDR1 LGHDT and CDR2 YNNKEL (reference sequence). V lost 0 bases and J 6 bases, leaving 6 bases between the germline ends. CDR3 length: 14 amino acids. CDR3 loop: CASSQDFGNSPLHF. The CDR3 region has the DNA TGTGCCAGCAGCCAAGATTTCGGTAATTCACCCCTCCACTTT.

The V gene is TRBV18, the J gene TRBJ2-3; perhaps TRBD2 as D (7 bases). The CDR3 length is 13 residues. CDR1 and CDR2 (germline): KGHSH, LQKENI. V lost 8 bases and J lost 6, with 15 bases in between. The CDR3 here is CASLGGPRDTQYF. The CDR3 DNA reads as TGTGCCAGCCTCGGGGGGCCTCGGGATACGCAGTATTTT.

The chain combines TRBV29-1 with TRBJ2-2; TRBD2 matches 10 bases. This CDR3 region has 15 residues. V gave up 4 bases and J gave up 2 bases; unmatched junction bases: 4. Looked up from germline, CDR1 is SQVTM and CDR2 is ANQGSEA. The CDR3 spells CSVGAGGQNTGELFF. The DNA for the CDR3 is TGCAGCGTTGGAGCGGGGGGGCAAAACACCGGGGAGCTGTTTTTT.

This clone was detected a few times. The V call is TRBV19, the J call TRBJ1-1; 9 positions agree with TRBD1. The germline gives CDR1 LNHDA, CDR2 SQIVND (reference sequence). The CDR3 is 13 amino acids. V lost 7 bases and J lost 5; bases outside the gene matches: 5. The DNA of the CDR3 is TGTGCCAGTAAGGGACAGGGTGAGACTGAAGCTTTCTTT. This codes for CASKGQGETEAFF.

The chain combines TRBV7-2 with TRBJ1-3; 10 nucleotides agree with TRBD1. V gave up 6 bases and J gave up 2 bases; unmatched junction bases: 1. CDR3 length: 14 amino acids. The V gene's germline CDR1 is SGHTA and CDR2 FQGNSA. CDR3 nucleotide sequence: TGTGCCAGCAGGACAGGGGGCACTGGAAACACCATATATTTT. It encodes CASRTGGTGNTIYF.

The V gene is TRBV5-4, the J gene TRBJ1-6; no definite D call. CDR3 size: 13 residues. Trimming took off 0 bases at V and 5 bases at J, with 3 bases between the two ends. Germline-derived CDR1 and CDR2 are SGHNT and YYREEE (reference sequence). Written as DNA, the CDR3 is TGTGCCAGCAGCTTGGGAGATAATTCACCCCTCCACTTT. Its translation is CASSLGDNSPLHF.

The V gene is TRBV9, the J gene TRBJ1-1, with 8 bases aligning to TRBD1. Per the germline V gene, CDR1 is SGDLS and CDR2 is YYNGEE. V shed 0 bases and J 4 bases; nucleotides not matched to a gene: 8. The CDR3 is 16 amino acids. The CDR3 bases are TGTGCCAGCAGCGTAGGGACAGGGCTGGCGAGCACTGAAGCTTTCTTT. It yields the protein CASSVGTGLASTEAFF.

The V call is TRBV6-2 or TRBV6-3, the J call TRBJ1-6, with TRBD1 as a possible D gene (6 bases). The CDR3 runs 16 residues. Trimming left V 6 bases short and J 7 bases short, with 19 bases between. The V gene's germline CDR1 is MNHEY and CDR2 SVGEGT. The CDR3 loop is CASSLTTGTRNSPLHF. The CDR3 nucleotides are TGTGCCAGCAGCTTGACGACAGGAACAAGGAATTCACCCCTCCACTTT.

The chain combines TRBV7-3 with TRBJ2-2, with TRBD2 matching over 7 bases. Germline V gene sequence: CDR1 SGHTA, CDR2 FQGTGA. CDR3 length equals 18 residues. Trimming at V came to 2 bases and at J to 2 bases, leaving 11 bases not matched to a gene. CDR3 nucleotide sequence: TGTGCCAGCAGCTTAGAGTGGGATCCGGGGGGTAACACCGGGGAGCTGTTTTTT. The encoded protein is CASSLEWDPGGNTGELFF.

This chain uses TRBV15 with TRBJ1-2; 10 nucleotides align to TRBD1. Germline assignment: CDR1 LNHNV and CDR2 YYDKDF (reference sequence). The CDR3 consists of 19 residues. Trimming cost V 0 bases and J 0 bases; bases outside gene matches: 10. The CDR3 protein is CATSRDLGTGEGANYGYTF. In DNA form, the CDR3 reads TGTGCCACCAGCAGAGACCTCGGGACAGGGGAAGGGGCTAACTATGGCTACACCTTC.

The gene calls are TRBV27 and TRBJ1-2, with 7 bases lining up with TRBD1. Germline V lookup: CDR1 MNHEY, CDR2 SMNVEV (reference sequence). Trimming took 3 bases from V and 8 from J; bases not matched to a gene: 6. The CDR3 loop spans 13 amino acids. The CDR3 region has the DNA TGTGCCAGCAGTTTGAGTACAGGGGAAGGCTACACCTTC. Its protein is CASSLSTGEGYTF.

The chain links TRBV19 to TRBJ1-1; 7 positions agree with TRBD1. The CDR3 is 14 amino acids. Per germline, CDR1 LNHDA and CDR2 SQIVND (reference sequence). V gave up 7 bases and J gave up 5 bases; unmatched junction bases: 10. The CDR3 DNA sequence: TGTGCCAGTACCAAAAGACAGGGAACAACTGAAGCTTTCTTT. Translated, it gives CASTKRQGTTEAFF.

The chain couples TRBV2 to TRBJ1-5; no firm D call. CDR1 SNHLY and CDR2 FYNNEI come from the germline V gene. Trimming shortened V by 7 bases and J by 9 bases, and 16 bases separated the two germline ends. The CDR3 has 13 amino acids. CDR3 sequence (DNA): TGTGCCAGCAAGGCAGAGGAGCGAGGGCCCCAGCATTTT. Amino acids: CASKAEERGPQHF. The full variable domain, its missing parts supplied by reference TRBV2 and TRBJ1-5, is EPEVTQTPSHQVTQMGQEVILRCVPISNHLYFYWYRQILGQKVEFLVSFYNNEISEKSEIFDDQFSVERPDGSNFTLKIRSTKLEDSAMYFCASKAEERGPQHFGDGTRLSIL.

This chain joins TRBV11-2 and TRBJ2-1, with D unclear. Per the germline V gene, CDR1 is SGHAT and CDR2 is FQNNGV. CDR3 length: 15 amino acids. With 1 base removed from V and 0 bases from J, the gap between germline ends came to 7 bases. The DNA of the CDR3 is TGTGCCAGCAGCTTAGGGCGGTTCTCCTACAATGAGCAGTTCTTC. It encodes CASSLGRFSYNEQFF.

V gene TRBV4-3 combines with J gene TRBJ1-4; D is possibly TRBD1 (6 bases). The CDR3 is 15 amino acids. Trimming left V 1 base short and J 3 bases short, with 9 bases between. Per germline, CDR1 LGHNA and CDR2 YSLEER. The CDR3 DNA reads as TGCGCCAGCAGCCAAGGGGGGCCCTCTAATGAAAAACTGTTTTTT. Translated, it gives CASSQGGPSNEKLFF.

This clone appeared a single time. The V call is TRBV7-9, the J call TRBJ1-1, with TRBD1 matching 11 bases. This CDR3 region has 14 residues. V shed 5 bases and J 7 bases; nucleotides not matched to a gene: 6. Germline CDR1 reads SEHNR; CDR2 reads FQNEAQ (reference sequence). CDR3 coding DNA: TGTGCCAGCAGCATGACCGGGACAGGGGGTGAAGCTTTCTTT. Translated, it gives CASSMTGTGGEAFF.